One T cell receptor (beta chain) is described in this entry. Clones were sequenced by immunoSEQ multiplex PCR, and TCRdb holds only the in-frame ones, with some missing. The sample carries 75,000 to 95,000 clones, around 78% recorded once. This entry belongs to a study of blood T cell repertoires in COVID-19. Deletions cut 1 base from V and 3 bases from J, with 9 bases between. The germline V gene has CDR1 SGHRS and CDR2 YFSETQ. The length of the CDR3 is 14 residues. Material for sequencing was peripheral blood. The receptor comes from a man aged 55 to 69 with COVID-19, enrolled during active disease. V is TRBV5-1 and J is TRBJ2-3, with D possibly matching TRBD1 (6 bases). The CDR3 loop is CASSLSQGTDTQYF. The CDR3 coding sequence is TGCGCCAGCAGCTTGTCGCAGGGGACAGATACGCAGTATTTT.